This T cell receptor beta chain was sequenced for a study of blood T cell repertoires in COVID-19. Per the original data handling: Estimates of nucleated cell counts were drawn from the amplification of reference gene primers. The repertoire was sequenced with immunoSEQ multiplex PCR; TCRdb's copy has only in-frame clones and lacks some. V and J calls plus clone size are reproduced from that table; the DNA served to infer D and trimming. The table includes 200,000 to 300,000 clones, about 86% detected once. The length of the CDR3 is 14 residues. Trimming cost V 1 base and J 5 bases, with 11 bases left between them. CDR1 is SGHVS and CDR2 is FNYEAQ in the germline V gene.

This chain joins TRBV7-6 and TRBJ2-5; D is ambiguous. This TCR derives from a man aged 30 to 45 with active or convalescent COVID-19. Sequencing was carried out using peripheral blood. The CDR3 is CASSLDFQAETQYF. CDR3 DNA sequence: TGTGCCAGCAGCTTAGATTTTCAAGCGGAGACCCAGTACTTC.